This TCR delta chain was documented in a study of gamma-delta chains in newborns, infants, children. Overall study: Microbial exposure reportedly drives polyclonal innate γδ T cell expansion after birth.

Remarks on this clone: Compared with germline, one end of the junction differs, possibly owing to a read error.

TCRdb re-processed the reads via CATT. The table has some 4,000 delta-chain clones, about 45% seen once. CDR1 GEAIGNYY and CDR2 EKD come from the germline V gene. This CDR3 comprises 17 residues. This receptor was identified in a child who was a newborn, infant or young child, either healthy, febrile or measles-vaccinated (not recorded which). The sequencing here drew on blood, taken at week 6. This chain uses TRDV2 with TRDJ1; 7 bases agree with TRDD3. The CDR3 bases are TGTGCCTGTGACATGAGGGGGATCCACGACGGGAGCGATATACTCATCTTT. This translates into CACDMRGIHDGSDILIF.